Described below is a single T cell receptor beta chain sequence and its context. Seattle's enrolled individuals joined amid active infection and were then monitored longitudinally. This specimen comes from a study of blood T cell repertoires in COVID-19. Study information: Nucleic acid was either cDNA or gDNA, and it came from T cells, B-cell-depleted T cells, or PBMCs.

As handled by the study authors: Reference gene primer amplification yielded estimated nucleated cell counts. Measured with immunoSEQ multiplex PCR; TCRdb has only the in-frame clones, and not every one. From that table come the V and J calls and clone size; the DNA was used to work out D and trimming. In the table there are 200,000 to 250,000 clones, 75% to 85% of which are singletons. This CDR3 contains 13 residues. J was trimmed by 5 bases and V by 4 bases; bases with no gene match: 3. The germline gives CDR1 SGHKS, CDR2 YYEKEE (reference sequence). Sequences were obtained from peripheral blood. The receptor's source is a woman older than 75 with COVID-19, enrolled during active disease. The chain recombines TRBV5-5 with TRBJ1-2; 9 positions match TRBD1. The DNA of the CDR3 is TGTGCCAGCAGCGAGGGACAGGGATATGGCTACACCTTC. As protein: CASSEGQGYGYTF.